This TCR beta chain originates from a study of prognosis after radiotherapy for stage I lung cancer. This clonotype was detected ten times or more. From genomic DNA, TCR beta CDR3 was amplified by two-round multiplex PCR. The use of primers specific to each TRBV and TRBJ gene characterized first-round PCR. TCRdb ran MiXCR on the multiplex PCR reads and lists one entry per CDR3 protein. The table lists 20,000 to 30,000 distinct CDR3 sequences, about 36% of them singletons. The CDR3 has 12 residues. Germline CDR1 is SNHLY and CDR2 is FYNNEI. The ends were cut back, 1 base at V and 8 bases at J, with 3 bases in the middle.

This chain joins TRBV2 and TRBJ1-6; D gene ambiguous. Sample: PBMCs, taken before or after stereotactic body radiation therapy (not recorded which). The sequence came from a donor aged 50 or older with non-small cell lung cancer. Here the CDR3 reads CASSEDHSPLHF. The CDR3 DNA follows: TGTGCCAGCAGTGAAGATCATTCACCCCTCCACTTT.